Below, 2 T cell receptor beta chains from the same sample are listed, as sequenced in a study of shared clonotypes between healthy human individuals. The repertoire was sequenced with immunoSEQ multiplex PCR; TCRdb's copy has only in-frame clones and lacks some. Of roughly 2,300,000 clones listed, about 90% are singletons. Sequenced material: naive CD4+ T cells from PBMCs. As to subset: CD45RA+ positively selected. These receptors originate from a man in his late teens or twenties in good health. Some clones in this sample may be carry-over from other donors' samples.

The V and J genes are TRBV5-1 and TRBJ2-5, with 11 bases that match TRBD2. The CDR3 consists of 14 residues. Germline-derived CDR1 and CDR2 are SGHRS and YFSETQ. V lost 3 bases and J lost 4; bases outside the gene matches: 2. The CDR3 is CASSYGTSGETQYF. The CDR3, as DNA: TGCGCCAGCAGCTACGGGACTAGCGGAGAGACCCAGTACTTC.

The chain couples TRBV5-4 to TRBJ1-2; D might be TRBD1 (6 bases). This CDR3 is built from 14 residues. CDR1 and CDR2 (germline): SGHNT, YYREEE (reference sequence). Deletions cut 0 bases from V and 8 bases from J, with 14 bases between. The DNA of the CDR3 is TGTGCCAGCAGCTTGGGCGGACAGTCGGGGGGCTACACCTTC. It specifies CASSLGGQSGGYTF.